This entry is about one T cell receptor beta chain. No antigen is known for it. This specimen comes from a study of cytotoxic CD8 clonotypes in ibrutinib-treated CLL. Study-level points and caveats: Upon ibrutinib response clonality rose, and upon progression it fell back toward baseline.

The method was immunoSEQ multiplex PCR; TCRdb's version includes in-frame clones alone and lacks a portion of them. The sample lists 150,000 to 200,000 clones, more than 70% occurring once. The sequence derives from a human donor with chronic lymphocytic leukemia. The starting material was PBMCs, obtained at disease progression, from a patient treated with ibrutinib.

CDR3 loop: CASSLGRVEEKLFF. DNA for the CDR3: TGTGCCAGCAGCTTAGGCAGGGTTGAGGAAAAACTGTTTTTT. The chain has TRBV7-2 and TRBJ1-4; tentatively, D is TRBD1 (5 bases). V lost 1 base and J 8 bases, leaving 11 bases between the germline ends. CDR1 is SGHTA, CDR2 FQGNSA, per germline. The CDR3 runs to 14 residues.